This TCR beta chain came from a study of tumor-infiltrating lymphocytes in primary liver carcinoma (TCRdb year 2017). Broadly, across the study: Between late 2015 and early 2016, about 5 patients in China with histopathologically diagnosed primary liver carcinoma had their tumors surgically resected. Repertoires from technical replicates were highly reproducible, with mean shared-clone rates roughly 0.87 and correlation coefficients above 0.98. Tumors of the five patients were stage T1-T3 N0M0 with maximum diameters of roughly 4.2 to 11 cm. Of the five patients, three men and two women aged 30 to 69 years, four had hepatocellular carcinoma and one had combined HCC and intrahepatic cholangiocarcinoma. For each liver tumor, the study sampled five regions along with adjacent normal tissue and blood, and applied TCRbeta repertoire sequencing, expression microarrays and whole-exome sequencing. TCRbeta repertoire sequencing covered about 35 specimens from 5 patients: roughly 25 tumor regions, 5 adjacent noncancerous liver tissues and 5 peripheral blood samples. Each sample produced about 3.5 to 7.13 million productive TCRbeta reads, and read depth showed no significant difference between tissue types. Here is what the overall study found, with its caveats: Bulk unsorted samples precluded comparing CD4+ and CD8+ T cell repertoires. The study included only four or five patients, and the authors note findings should be validated in a larger study. Pairs of tumor regions showed greater repertoire overlap (mean about 35%) than tumor-adjacent pairs (roughly 17%) or tumor-blood pairs (around 15%), which is consistent with antigen-driven expansion. Only the TCR beta chain was sequenced, so true repertoire diversity is likely underestimated because unpaired alpha chains were not captured. Compared with blood, tumors had a significantly larger share of the repertoire taken up by the top 250 clones (p = 0.039).

The sample holds one count of this clonotype. Which antigen it targets is not known. One end of the junction is discordant with germline, which a read error may explain. CDR1 is given as MNHEY and CDR2 as SVGAGI, both from the germline V gene. The CDR3 spans 13 residues, from the cysteine through the phenylalanine. The read is trimmed to its CDR3 DNA, 39 bases read in frame from base 1. RNA from unsorted whole blood was extracted with TRIzol reagent, and germline DNA was obtained with the DNeasy Blood & Tissue kit. At the time of sampling, the patients had chronic HBV infection and had not received any treatment. Before surgery, roughly 4.2 milliliters of peripheral blood were drawn into K2EDTA tubes. TCRbeta-specific cDNA was reverse-transcribed from 500 ng total RNA using a constant-region primer and ProtoScript II reverse transcriptase. TCRbeta libraries were built with three nested multiplex PCR rounds, a slightly modified ARM-PCR procedure. Each of the first two PCR rounds ran for about 9 cycles and used multiplex TRBV1-TRBV30 forward primers together with a Cbeta reverse primer. Sample barcodes and Illumina adapters were added in a final 25-cycle PCR using Deep VentR polymerase. Before sequencing, amplicons of 200-500 bp were purified from gel using a QIAquick gel extraction kit. The TCRbeta amplicons were sequenced with 250-bp paired-end reads on an Illumina HiSeq 2500. The original methods were these. Quality trimming of reads was performed with Trimmomatic v0.33, and paired reads were merged with FLASH v1.2.11 so that full CDR3 sequences could be recovered. MiGEC v1.2.1b assigned V, D and J germline segments to the rearranged TCRbeta sequences. Clonotype statistics and Shannon-Wiener diversity indices were calculated with VDJtools v1.0.0. To reduce sampling bias, subsequent analyses other than the diversity analysis used only the 250 most abundant clonotypes in each sample. TCRdb's own reprocessing of the public reads used fastp at Q25 and MiXCR and kept productive beta chains. Rows matching on CDR3 protein sequence are summarized as one entry with the most common DNA and genes. TCRdb's processing, not the study's, gives the V and J calls here. This sample comprises 330,000 or so distinct CDR3 sequences, almost 65% of them detected only once. The top ten clones comprise about 6% of the sample.

The TCR was taken from a man aged 40-50 years with primary liver carcinoma and hepatitis B virus infection. The chain links TRBV6-5 with TRBJ2-5; the D gene is not confidently resolved. Sequenced: peripheral blood. The CDR3 amino acid sequence is: CASCYGHGETQYF. The nucleotide sequence is TGTGCCAGCTGTTATGGCCACGGAGAGACCCAGTACTTC.